A single sample gave rise to the 26 T cell receptor beta chains below, sequenced in a study of CXCR3-negative and CXCR3-positive naive CD8 T cells. No cognate antigen is known for these TCRs. Study results and caveats: CXCR3-expressing naive cells carried TRB CDR3s more hydrophobic than those of CXCR3-negative naive cells.

TRB cDNA libraries were made by UMI-labeled 5' RACE. TCRdb reanalyzed the 5' RACE reads and collapses them to one entry per CDR3 protein, without DNA. There are roughly 130,000 distinct CDR3 sequences in the sample, with 0.59% held by the top ten. The specimen was naive CXCR3+ CD8+ T cells from blood. The subset denotes: CD45RO-CCR7+CD27+CD95- naive CD8+ T cells expressing CXCR3 (TNR3+). These receptor sequences come from a human donor in good health. Some clones in this sample may be carry-over from other donors' samples.

The gene calls are TRBV7-3 and TRBJ1-1; the D call from TCRdb, TRBD1, cannot be confirmed without DNA. The germline CDR1 and CDR2 sequences are SGHTA and FQGTGA. This CDR3 spans 14 amino acids. This CDR3 is CASSFLGPGTEAFF.

V is TRBV20-1 and J is TRBJ2-7; the D gene TCRdb calls, TRBD2, cannot be checked with no DNA. The CDR3 is made up of 15 amino acids. Germline lookup yields CDR1 DFQATT and CDR2 SNEGSKA (reference sequence). The CDR3 loop reads CSARAIRDYSYEQYF.

The CDR3 sequence is CASSPGTSNEQYF. The chain is built from TRBV7-9 and TRBJ2-7. Germline V CDR1 and CDR2: SEHNR, FQNEAQ (reference sequence). The CDR3 is 13 residues long.

The chain uses TRBV5-1 and TRBJ2-7; TCRdb's D call, TRBD2, is unchecked because there is no DNA. The V gene's germline CDR1 is SGHRS and CDR2 YFSETQ. The CDR3 length is 15 residues. This CDR3 is CASSLLSLPDYEQYF.

The rearrangement links TRBV29-1 to TRBJ1-4. The CDR3 length is 12 residues. The germline CDR1 and CDR2 sequences are SQVTM and ANQGSEA. This chain's CDR3 is CSVGLPREKLFF.

The rearrangement links TRBV2 to TRBJ2-5. CDR1 and CDR2 from the germline V gene are SNHLY and FYNNEI. The CDR3 contains 13 residues. CDR3 region: CASSVVSEETQYF.

This rearrangement joins TRBV9 to TRBJ2-1; TCRdb gives TRBD1 as the D gene, but with no DNA this cannot be confirmed. The CDR3 length is 15 residues. Germline-derived CDR1 and CDR2 are SGDLS and YYNGEE. CDR3 residues: CASSFRAGGINEQFF.

V and J are TRBV7-9 and TRBJ1-5; TCRdb designates TRBD1, a call that cannot be tested without DNA. The CDR3 loop spans 12 amino acids. Germline loops: CDR1 SEHNR, CDR2 FQNEAQ (reference sequence). The CDR3 sequence is CASSFQGQPQHF.

This chain links TRBV5-6 with TRBJ1-2; the TRBD1 assignment by TCRdb is unverifiable without DNA. Germline CDR1 reads SGHDT; CDR2 reads YYEEEE. CDR3 length: 15 residues. The chain's CDR3 is CASSLIADRVSGYTF. Filled out from reference TRBV5-6 and TRBJ1-2, the complete variable domain reads DAGVTQSPTHLIKTRGQQVTLRCSPKSGHDTVSWYQQALGQGPQFIFQYYEEEERQRGNFPDRFSGHQFPNYSSELNVNALLLGDSALYLCASSLIADRVSGYTFGSGTRLTVV.

This chain joins TRBV7-8 and TRBJ1-1; TCRdb's D call of TRBD1 is untestable without DNA. Germline assignment: CDR1 SGHVS and CDR2 FQNEAQ. The CDR3 length is 14 residues. This chain's CDR3 is CASSPWGGSTEAFF.

V is TRBV29-1 and J is TRBJ2-7; TCRdb proposes TRBD2, but this gene call is untestable without DNA. Germline CDR1 SQVTM, CDR2 ANQGSEA. The CDR3 is 13 amino acids. CDR3 residues: CSVTGTNSYEQYF.

The chain combines TRBV7-9 with TRBJ2-7; the D gene TCRdb calls, TRBD1, cannot be checked with no DNA. Germline-derived CDR1 and CDR2 are SEHNR and FQNEAQ (reference sequence). This CDR3 is 13 amino acids long. CDR3 loop: CASMPTGGYEQYF.

This rearrangement joins TRBV7-9 to TRBJ2-7. This CDR3 region has 14 residues. In germline, CDR1 is SEHNR, CDR2 FQNEAQ (reference sequence). CDR3 amino acids: CASSLAAAPYEQYF.

The chain joins TRBV6-5 to TRBJ2-2; with no DNA, the TCRdb D assignment of TRBD1 cannot be verified. The CDR3 runs to 14 residues. CDR1 MNHEY and CDR2 SVGAGI come from the germline V gene. This CDR3 reads CASSYSGGTGELFF.

The rearrangement uses TRBV19 and TRBJ2-2; TCRdb gives TRBD1 as the D gene, but with no DNA this cannot be confirmed. Germline loops: CDR1 LNHDA, CDR2 SQIVND (reference sequence). The CDR3 runs to 15 residues. The CDR3 protein is CASSMGTGGSGELFF.

The chain combines TRBV7-2 with TRBJ2-5. Per the germline V gene, CDR1 is SGHTA and CDR2 is FQGNSA. The CDR3 runs 13 residues. CDR3 protein: CASSSPTEETQYF.

The V call is TRBV12-3 or TRBV12-4, the J call TRBJ2-3; TCRdb picks TRBD1, but there is no DNA to check that call. The CDR3 has 13 residues. The CDR3 sequence: CASSHRGRDTQYF.

The chain combines TRBV20-1 with TRBJ2-1; TCRdb reports TRBD1, a call that lacks DNA to check it against. The CDR3 contains 15 residues. In germline, CDR1 is DFQATT, CDR2 SNEGSKA (reference sequence). The CDR3 here is CSARDPAGVYNEQFF.

The chain combines TRBV28 with TRBJ2-5. Germline CDR1 and CDR2: MDHEN and SYDVKM. The CDR3 spans 14 residues. The CDR3 region is CASSLSGYQETQYF.

This chain joins TRBV12-3 or TRBV12-4 and TRBJ2-7; without DNA, the TCRdb call of TRBD2 cannot be checked. The CDR3 is 21 amino acids. CDR3 loop: CASSLTPLMSSGTLSSYEQYF.

The rearrangement links TRBV20-1 to TRBJ2-3; the TCRdb call, TRBD2, lacks DNA for checking. The CDR3 runs 13 residues. Germline V gene lookup returns CDR1 DFQATT and CDR2 SNEGSKA (reference sequence). The CDR3 sequence: CSARVAGDDTQYF.

This chain connects TRBV6-6 to TRBJ2-5; as DNA is missing, the TRBD1 call by TCRdb cannot be tested. This CDR3 is built from 17 residues. CDR1 MNHNY and CDR2 SVGAGI come from the germline V gene (reference sequence). CDR3: CASSYLVDIGRQETQYF.

CDR3 amino acids: CSARANLGWQGYTF. V usage is TRBV20-1 and J usage is TRBJ1-2. Germline values: CDR1 DFQATT, CDR2 SNEGSKA (reference sequence). There are 14 residues in the CDR3.

V usage is TRBV12-3 or TRBV12-4 and J usage is TRBJ2-7. The CDR3 extends over 14 amino acids. The CDR3: CASSFSGRSYEQYF.

CDR3 residues: CASSYARNEKLFF. The chain has TRBV6-5 and TRBJ1-4. CDR3 length: 13 residues. The V gene's germline CDR1 is MNHEY and CDR2 SVGAGI.

The V gene is TRBV28, the J gene TRBJ1-5; TCRdb's assignment of TRBD1 cannot be checked, as there is no DNA. This CDR3 is built from 15 residues. In germline, CDR1 is MDHEN, CDR2 SYDVKM. CDR3 in amino acids: CASSHRPRENQPQHF.